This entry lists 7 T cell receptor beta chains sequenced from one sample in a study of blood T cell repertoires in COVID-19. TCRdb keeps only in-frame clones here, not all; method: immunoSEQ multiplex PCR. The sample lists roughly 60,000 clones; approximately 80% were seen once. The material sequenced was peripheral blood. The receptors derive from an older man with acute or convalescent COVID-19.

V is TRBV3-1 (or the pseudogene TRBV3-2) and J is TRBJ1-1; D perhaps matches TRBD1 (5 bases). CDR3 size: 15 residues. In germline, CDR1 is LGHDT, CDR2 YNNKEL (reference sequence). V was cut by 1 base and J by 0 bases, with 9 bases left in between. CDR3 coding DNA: TGTGCCAGCAGCCAAGGGGGCCAGATGAACACTGAAGCTTTCTTT. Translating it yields CASSQGGQMNTEAFF.

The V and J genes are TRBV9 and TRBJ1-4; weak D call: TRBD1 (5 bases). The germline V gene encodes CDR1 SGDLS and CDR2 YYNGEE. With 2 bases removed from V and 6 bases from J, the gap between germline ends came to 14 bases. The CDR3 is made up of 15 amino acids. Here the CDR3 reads CASSVGRGGDEKLFF. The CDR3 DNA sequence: TGTGCCAGCAGCGTTGGAAGGGGAGGGGATGAAAAACTGTTTTTT.

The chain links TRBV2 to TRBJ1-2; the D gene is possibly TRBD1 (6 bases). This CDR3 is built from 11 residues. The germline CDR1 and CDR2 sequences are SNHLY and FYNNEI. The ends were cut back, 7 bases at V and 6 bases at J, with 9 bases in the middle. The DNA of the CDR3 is TGTGCCAGCACGCGACAGGATGGCTACACCTTC. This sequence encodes CASTRQDGYTF.

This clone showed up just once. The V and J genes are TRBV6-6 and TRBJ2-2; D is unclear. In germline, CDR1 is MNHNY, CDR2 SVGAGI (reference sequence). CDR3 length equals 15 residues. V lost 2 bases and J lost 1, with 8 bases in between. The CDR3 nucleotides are TGTGCCAGCAGTTACGTGTCGGGGAACACCGGGGAGCTGTTTTTT. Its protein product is CASSYVSGNTGELFF.

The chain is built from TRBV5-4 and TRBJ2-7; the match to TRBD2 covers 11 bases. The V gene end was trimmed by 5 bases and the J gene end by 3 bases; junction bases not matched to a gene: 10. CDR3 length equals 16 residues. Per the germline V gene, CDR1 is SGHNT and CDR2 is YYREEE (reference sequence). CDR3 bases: TGTGCCAGCAGTCAGGCGGGGCTAGCGGGGGGCTACGAGCAGTACTTC. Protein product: CASSQAGLAGGYEQYF.

The CDR3 sequence is CSVLGGIFNEQFF. In nucleotides, the CDR3 is TGCAGCGTCCTCGGGGGAATCTTCAATGAGCAGTTCTTC. V gene TRBV29-1 combines with J gene TRBJ2-1; D possibly corresponds to TRBD2 (6 bases). The CDR3 spans 13 residues. Trimming removed 6 bases from V and 6 bases from J, with 15 bases in between. Looked up from germline, CDR1 is SQVTM and CDR2 is ANQGSEA.

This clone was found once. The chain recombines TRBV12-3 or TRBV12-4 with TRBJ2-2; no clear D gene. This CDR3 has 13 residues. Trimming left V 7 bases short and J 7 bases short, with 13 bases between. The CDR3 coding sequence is TGTGCCAGCACCAGCCAGGCCTTCGGGGAGCTGTTTTTT. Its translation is CASTSQAFGELFF.